A single sample gave rise to the 10 T cell receptor beta chains below, sequenced in a study of long-term antiretroviral therapy in people with HIV. Survey-level immunoSEQ v3.0 assays were run. Repertoires were generated with immunoSEQ multiplex PCR, while TCRdb's copy carries only in-frame clones and drops some. The profile shows about 15,000 clones, 70% to 90% of them singletons. Source: unsorted PBMCs, taken 2.3 to 2.4 years before starting antiretroviral therapy. The receptor source for this set is a woman aged 30 to 39 with HIV.

The V and J genes are TRBV6-5 and TRBJ2-7, with no clear D. Trimming shortened V by 3 bases and J by 3 bases, and 15 bases separated the two germline ends. The CDR3 sequence is 15 residues long. Per germline, CDR1 MNHEY and CDR2 SVGAGI. The CDR3 bases are TGTGCCAGCAGTTATGCAAGAACCGTTGACTACGAGCAGTACTTC. Amino acid sequence: CASSYARTVDYEQYF.

V gene TRBV19 combines with J gene TRBJ2-1; D is perhaps TRBD1 (6 bases). CDR1 LNHDA and CDR2 SQIVND come from the germline V gene (reference sequence). This CDR3 has 15 amino acids. Trimming removed 2 bases from V and 3 bases from J, with 11 bases in between. In DNA form, the CDR3 reads TGTGCCAGTAGTATACAGGGGCAATACTACAATGAGCAGTTCTTC. Protein sequence: CASSIQGQYYNEQFF. Supplemented by reference TRBV19 and TRBJ2-1, the full variable domain reads DGGITQSPKYLFRKEGQNVTLSCEQNLNHDAMYWYRQDPGQGLRLIYYSQIVNDFQKGDIAEGYSVSREKKESFPLTVTSAQKNPTAFYLCASSIQGQYYNEQFFGPGTRLTVL.

The V and J genes are TRBV4-3 and TRBJ1-1, with unresolved D. V lost 0 bases and J 4 bases, leaving 15 bases between the germline ends. CDR1 and CDR2 from the germline V gene are LGHNA and YSLEER. This CDR3 region has 16 residues. The CDR3, as DNA: TGCGCCAGCAGCCAAGATCGCGGAGTTTTTGTCACTGAAGCTTTCTTT. Its protein product is CASSQDRGVFVTEAFF.

V usage is TRBV5-1 and J usage is TRBJ2-7, with D unclear. Trimming took 0 bases from V and 6 from J, leaving 10 bases between them. CDR3 length: 13 residues. CDR1 and CDR2 (germline): SGHRS, YFSETQ. CDR3 sequence: CASSLEGSGEQYF. The CDR3 nucleotides read TGCGCCAGCAGCTTGGAAGGTTCTGGCGAGCAGTACTTC.

The chain's CDR3 is CASSSPIQSYGYTF. Here the CDR3 DNA reads TGTGCCAGTAGTAGCCCGATCCAATCTTATGGCTACACCTTC. The chain employs TRBV19 and TRBJ1-2; D call uncertain. Germline V gene sequence: CDR1 LNHDA, CDR2 SQIVND (reference sequence). Trimming left V 4 bases short and J 5 bases short, with 14 bases between. The CDR3 covers 14 residues.

This chain uses TRBV14 with TRBJ1-1, with D maybe TRBD1 (6 bases). Trimming left V 1 base short and J 5 bases short, with 11 bases between. CDR3 length equals 14 residues. Germline V gives CDR1 SGHDN, CDR2 FVKESK. The CDR3 protein is CASSQVLGGTEAFF. In DNA, the CDR3 is TGTGCCAGCAGCCAAGTGCTAGGGGGAACTGAAGCTTTCTTT. Full variable domain (rest looked up from reference TRBV14 and TRBJ1-1): EAGVTQFPSHSVIEKGQTVTLRCDPISGHDNLYWYRRVMGKEIKFLLHFVKESKQDESGMPNNRFLAERTGGTYSTLKVQPAELEDSGVYFCASSQVLGGTEAFFGQGTRLTVV.

The chain recombines TRBV6-5 with TRBJ1-2, with a tentative D call TRBD1 (6 bases). Per germline, CDR1 MNHEY and CDR2 SVGAGI. The CDR3 is 15 amino acids. V was pared by 8 bases and J by 0 bases, with 16 bases between. The CDR3 DNA follows: TGTGCCAGCTTAGGAAGGGACAAACCTAACTATGGCTACACCTTC. This translates into CASLGRDKPNYGYTF.

The V call is TRBV4-1, the J call TRBJ2-1, with 9 bases that match TRBD2. Germline-derived CDR1 and CDR2 are MGHRA and YSYEKL. CDR3 length: 16 residues. V trimming: 5 bases; J trimming: 3 bases; junction bases outside the gene matches: 8. CDR3 bases: TGCGCCAGCAGCGTGGCGGGGGGGCCGAACTACAATGAGCAGTTCTTC. This codes for CASSVAGGPNYNEQFF.

The rearrangement joins TRBV5-1 to TRBJ1-5; TRBD1 is a possible D gene (6 bases). The V gene's germline CDR1 is SGHRS and CDR2 YFSETQ. With 2 bases removed from V and 5 bases from J, the gap between germline ends came to 8 bases. The CDR3 covers 13 residues. Here the CDR3 reads CASSFEGDQPQHF. Here the CDR3 DNA reads TGCGCCAGCAGCTTCGAGGGGGATCAGCCCCAGCATTTT.

This chain connects TRBV27 to TRBJ2-3; TRBD2 aligns across 8 bases. This CDR3 spans 15 amino acids. Trimming removed 5 bases from V and 4 bases from J; junction bases left unmatched: 8. CDR1 is MNHEY and CDR2 is SMNVEV in the germline V gene (reference sequence). The CDR3 region is CASSVRGGRADTQYF. The CDR3 DNA reads TGTGCCAGCAGTGTACGGGGGGGCCGCGCAGATACGCAGTATTTT.